These T cell receptor beta chains were read from a single sample in a study of T-cell memory formation after mild COVID-19. Using its own MiXCR run on the 5' RACE reads, TCRdb lists one record per CDR3 protein. The sample lists fewer than 90,000 distinct CDR3 sequences, over 10% occurring once. Sequencing input: PBMCs or a T cell subset sorted from them (not recorded which). The receptors come from a man aged 18 to 29 who had mild COVID-19 (a few samples of this study predate the infection). Cell type and time point are not known. The CDR3 runs from the conserved cysteine through the conserved F or W. The order of the fields is V gene, CDR3 protein.

>TRBV10-2
CASSDSASGDTDTQYF
>TRBV6-5
CASPGGGEKETQYF
>TRBV12-3/TRBV12-4
CASSSWTGGNQPQHF
>TRBV7-8
CASSLPRRGVKGSRAFF
>TRBV5-1
CASSLEQDTDTQYF
>TRBV3-2
CASSQDNQPQHF
>TRBV4-1
CASSPGGYEQYF
>TRBV7-2
CASSEEQGPLNTEAFF
>TRBV5-1
CASSLFQGVYNEQFF
>TRBV7-9
CASSPGTGYMNTEAFF
>TRBV12-3/TRBV12-4
CASSFWTPYEQYF
>TRBV5-1
CASSLQGYGQPQHF
>TRBV4-2
CASSQDLLTGDEQFF
>TRBV9
CASSPRFNEQFF
>TRBV5-8
CASSSYGGRTTGELFF
>TRBV7-2
CASSLATGLGSEQFF
>TRBV2
CASKASGEETQYF
>TRBV7-6
CASSGVLNEQFF
>TRBV2
CASSEWGGSSYEQYF
>TRBV11-2
CASSLVGVSSYNEQFF
>TRBV4-3
CASSQARDTNEKLFF
>TRBV7-2
CASSLELTLGALHF